The rows below give T cell receptor beta chains drawn from one sample of a study of identical twins. TCRdb recomputed calls from the 5' RACE reads with MiXCR, one row per CDR3 protein. The data contain approximately 600,000 distinct CDR3 sequences, 9.5% to 10% of them singletons. These same data were also listed under a study on yellow fever vaccine responses in identical twins.

Sequenced material: PBMCs. Every receptor here comes from a woman in her late teens or twenties in good health. Both conserved end residues are part of each CDR3. A D gene is named only where the DNA matches it firmly. Clone size, where shown, is once, few, many, or a class for clones that have expanded.

cdr3_aa cdr3_nt j_call cdr3_length v_call clone_size d_call
CASSTQGSHEQFF TGTGCCAGCAGCACACAGGGGTCCCATGAGCAGTTCTTC TRBJ2-1 13 TRBV27 many TRBD1
CASSLAIRKGGEQYF TGTGCCAGCAGCTTAGCTATCAGGAAAGGCGGCGAGCAGTACTTC TRBJ2-7 15 TRBV7-2 - -
CASSFGSKVRPTDTQYF TGTGCCAGCAGTTTTGGGTCAAAGGTTAGGCCCACAGATACGCAGTATTTT TRBJ2-3 17 TRBV12-3/TRBV12-4 - -
CASGPYTGELFF TGCGCCAGCGGGCCGTACACCGGGGAGCTGTTTTTT TRBJ2-2 12 TRBV5-1 many -
CASSVTGTSGRETQYF TGCGCCAGCAGCGTTACCGGGACTAGCGGGAGAGAGACCCAGTACTTC TRBJ2-5 16 TRBV5-1 - TRBD2
CATRKLGGYTF TGTGCCACCCGGAAACTGGGAGGCTACACCTTC TRBJ1-2 11 TRBV18 - -
CSARRLAGVETQYF TGCAGTGCCAGACGGCTAGCGGGAGTAGAGACCCAGTACTTC TRBJ2-5 14 TRBV20-1 - TRBD2
CASSLVGKGQGLETQYF TGTGCCAGCAGCTTAGTAGGGAAGGGACAGGGGTTGGAGACCCAGTACTTC TRBJ2-5 17 TRBV7-2 - TRBD1
CASSPRHFLKNIQYF TGTGCCAGCAGCCCACGACACTTTCTTAAAAACATTCAGTACTTC TRBJ2-4 15 TRBV4-2 many -
CASSGPGLAGEDYNEQFF TGTGCCAGCAGCGGGCCGGGACTAGCGGGAGAGGACTACAATGAGCAGTTCTTC TRBJ2-1 18 TRBV11-1 - TRBD2
CASSSQLFNTEAFF TGCGCCAGCAGCTCCCAACTCTTTAACACTGAAGCTTTCTTT TRBJ1-1 14 TRBV5-1 many -
CASSQEAKRGIQETQYF TGTGCCAGCAGCCAAGAGGCGAAGCGGGGGATACAAGAGACCCAGTACTTC TRBJ2-5 17 TRBV3-1 - TRBD2
CARLTAWRRRGAASGSYNEQFF TGTGCCAGACTTACAGCTTGGAGAAGACGGGGTGCGGCTAGCGGGAGTTACAATGAGCAGTTCTTC TRBJ2-1 22 TRBV5-3 few TRBD2
CASSFRPYEQYF TGTGCCAGCAGTTTTCGGCCCTACGAGCAGTACTTC TRBJ2-7 12 TRBV12-3/TRBV12-4 many -
CATSHFVLAGNPGEQFF TGTGCCACCAGCCATTTCGTACTAGCGGGAAACCCTGGTGAGCAGTTCTTC TRBJ2-1 17 TRBV3-1 - TRBD2
CASSRQSAGGTYEQYF TGTGCCAGCAGCCGTCAATCTGCGGGGGGGACCTACGAGCAGTACTTC TRBJ2-7 16 TRBV7-9 - TRBD2
CASNGLAKTGELFF TGTGCCAGCAACGGACTAGCGAAGACCGGGGAGCTGTTTTTT TRBJ2-2 14 TRBV5-6 few TRBD2
CASSERSLDEKLFF TGTGCCAGCAGCGAGCGGAGTCTCGATGAAAAACTGTTTTTT TRBJ1-4 14 TRBV6-1 many -
CASSKAKGWNQPQHF TGTGCCAGCAGCAAAGCAAAGGGTTGGAATCAGCCCCAGCATTTT TRBJ1-5 15 TRBV21-1 many -
CASSYSAGTLNTGELFF TGTGCCAGCAGTTACTCGGCAGGGACTCTGAACACCGGGGAGCTGTTTTTT TRBJ2-2 17 TRBV6-2/TRBV6-3 - -
CASSPGDRLTYEQYF TGTGCCAGCAGCCCAGGGGATCGACTCACCTACGAGCAGTACTTC TRBJ2-7 15 TRBV7-9 - -
CASTSTDTQYF TGTGCCAGCACCAGCACAGATACGCAGTATTTT TRBJ2-3 11 TRBV7-9 many -
CASSLIPAEGYGYTF TGCGCCAGCAGCTTGATTCCCGCAGAAGGCTATGGCTACACCTTC TRBJ1-2 15 TRBV5-1 few -
CASSLTLYEQYF TGTGCCAGCAGTTTAACCCTCTACGAGCAGTACTTC TRBJ2-7 12 TRBV28 - -
CASSGDLMRETQYF TGTGCCAGCAGTGGGGACTTAATGAGGGAGACCCAGTACTTC TRBJ2-5 14 TRBV7-9 - -
CAWKANSYEQYF TGTGCCTGGAAGGCCAACTCCTACGAGCAGTACTTC TRBJ2-7 12 TRBV30 - -
CASSQDRSNQPQHF TGTGCCAGCAGCCAAGACAGGAGCAATCAGCCCCAGCATTTT TRBJ1-5 14 TRBV7-8 - -
CAWSVRGDRGLGHEQFF TGTGCCTGGAGTGTACGAGGGGACAGGGGGCTTGGGCATGAGCAGTTCTTC TRBJ2-1 17 TRBV30 - TRBD1
CASSPLAGPFQETQYF TGTGCCAGCAGCCCATTAGCGGGACCGTTTCAAGAGACCCAGTACTTC TRBJ2-5 16 TRBV5-5 few TRBD2
CSARLGEQYF TGCAGTGCTAGATTGGGAGAGCAGTACTTC TRBJ2-7 10 TRBV20-1 few -
CSARDRDNSPLHF TGCAGTGCTAGAGACAGAGATAATTCACCCCTCCACTTT TRBJ1-6 13 TRBV20-1 many -
CASSLGQGAGPLSYNEQFF TGTGCCAGCAGCCTCGGACAGGGGGCAGGTCCACTTAGCTACAATGAGCAGTTCTTC TRBJ2-1 19 TRBV7-8 many TRBD1
CASSKGLGGHGYQETQYF TGTGCCAGCAGCAAAGGACTAGGGGGGCATGGGTACCAAGAGACCCAGTACTTC TRBJ2-5 18 TRBV11-1 few -
CSARDWGLAGGQETQYF TGCAGTGCTAGAGATTGGGGACTAGCGGGGGGTCAAGAGACCCAGTACTTC TRBJ2-5 17 TRBV20-1 - TRBD2
CASSPPGQGRNEQFF TGTGCCAGCAGCCCCCCAGGACAGGGGAGAAATGAGCAGTTCTTC TRBJ2-1 15 TRBV5-6 many TRBD1
CASSWGLEGPQETQYF TGTGCCAGCAGTTGGGGACTCGAGGGACCGCAAGAGACCCAGTACTTC TRBJ2-5 16 TRBV6-2/TRBV6-3 few -
CASSEGTRLTEAFF TGCGCCAGCAGCGAAGGGACACGGCTTACTGAAGCTTTCTTT TRBJ1-1 14 TRBV5-1 many -
CASRREVGSYEQYF TGTGCCAGCCGGCGGGAGGTTGGCTCCTACGAGCAGTACTTC TRBJ2-7 14 TRBV27 few TRBD2
CASSSTGAKNIQYF TGTGCCAGCAGTTCGACAGGGGCCAAAAACATTCAGTACTTC TRBJ2-4 14 TRBV12-3/TRBV12-4 many TRBD1
CSADMNAGGPPHEQFF TGCAGTGCAGACATGAATGCGGGAGGGCCTCCCCATGAGCAGTTCTTC TRBJ2-1 16 TRBV20-1 many TRBD2
CASSQGRTGQETQYF TGTGCCAGCAGCCAAGGCCGGACAGGCCAAGAGACCCAGTACTTC TRBJ2-5 15 TRBV3-1 many TRBD1
CASSLKGPNTEAFF TGCGCCAGCAGCTTGAAGGGACCGAACACTGAAGCTTTCTTT TRBJ1-1 14 TRBV5-1 few -
CASSLSARGGGDTQYF TGTGCCAGCAGCTTATCTGCGCGGGGGGGCGGAGATACGCAGTATTTT TRBJ2-3 16 TRBV7-9 few TRBD2
CSVEIDSGNTIYF TGCAGCGTTGAAATTGACTCTGGAAACACCATATATTTT TRBJ1-3 13 TRBV29-1 many -
CASTTGNQPQHF TGTGCCAGCACCACGGGGAATCAGCCCCAGCATTTT TRBJ1-5 12 TRBV28 - -
CASRLTSGVSTGELFF TGTGCCAGCAGATTGACTAGCGGGGTCTCCACCGGGGAGCTGTTTTTT TRBJ2-2 16 TRBV6-5 many TRBD2
CASSLDVGQNIQYF TGTGCCAGCAGCTTGGATGTGGGGCAAAACATTCAGTACTTC TRBJ2-4 14 TRBV7-2 many -
CASSEGAGEQYF TGTGCCAGCAGTGAGGGGGCTGGGGAGCAGTACTTC TRBJ2-7 12 TRBV27 - TRBD1
CASTPQGGDETQYF TGTGCCAGCACCCCCCAGGGGGGGGACGAGACCCAGTACTTC TRBJ2-5 14 TRBV11-2 - -
CASSPNRETQYF TGTGCCAGCTCACCAAATCGTGAGACCCAGTACTTC TRBJ2-5 12 TRBV18 many -
CASSLVSRTIYEQFF TGTGCCAGCAGCTTAGTCTCGCGGACGATTTATGAGCAGTTCTTC TRBJ2-1 15 TRBV7-9 few -
CAISDQGRMDGQFF TGTGCCATCAGTGATCAGGGGAGGATGGATGGGCAGTTCTTC TRBJ2-1 14 TRBV10-3 - -
CASSLGGQGQTQYF TGTGCCAGCAGCTTAGGCGGGCAGGGGCAGACCCAGTACTTC TRBJ2-5 14 TRBV7-2 - -
CASSYRQGNYGYTF TGTGCCAGCAGTTACCGACAGGGGAACTATGGCTACACCTTC TRBJ1-2 14 TRBV6-2/TRBV6-3 - TRBD1